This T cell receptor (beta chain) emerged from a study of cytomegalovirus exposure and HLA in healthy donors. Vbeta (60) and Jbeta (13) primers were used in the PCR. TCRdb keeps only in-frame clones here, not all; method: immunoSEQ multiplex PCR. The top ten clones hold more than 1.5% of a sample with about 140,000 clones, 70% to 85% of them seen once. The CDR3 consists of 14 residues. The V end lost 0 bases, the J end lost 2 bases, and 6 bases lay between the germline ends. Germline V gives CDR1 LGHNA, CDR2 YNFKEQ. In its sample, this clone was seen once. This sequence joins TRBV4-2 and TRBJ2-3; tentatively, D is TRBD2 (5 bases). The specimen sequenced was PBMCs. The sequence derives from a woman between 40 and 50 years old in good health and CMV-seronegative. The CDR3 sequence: CASSQELVTDTQYF. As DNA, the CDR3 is TGTGCCAGCAGCCAAGAACTAGTCACAGATACGCAGTATTTT.